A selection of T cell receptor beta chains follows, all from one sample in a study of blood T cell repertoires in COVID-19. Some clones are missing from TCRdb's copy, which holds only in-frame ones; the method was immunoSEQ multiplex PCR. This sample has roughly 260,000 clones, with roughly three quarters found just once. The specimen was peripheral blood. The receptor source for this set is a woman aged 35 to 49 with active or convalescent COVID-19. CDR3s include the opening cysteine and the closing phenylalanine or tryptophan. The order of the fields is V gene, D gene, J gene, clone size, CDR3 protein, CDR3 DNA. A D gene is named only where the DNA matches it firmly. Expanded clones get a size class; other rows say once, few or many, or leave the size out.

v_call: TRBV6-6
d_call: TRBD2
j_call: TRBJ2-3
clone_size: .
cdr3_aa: CASSPWLRGGGTYTQYF
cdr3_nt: TGTGCCAGCAGTCCCTGGCTCAGGGGCGGGGGGACATATACGCAGTATTTT

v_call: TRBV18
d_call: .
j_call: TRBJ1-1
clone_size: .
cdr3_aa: CASSPSPAGDTEAFF
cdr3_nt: TGTGCCAGCTCACCAAGCCCCGCAGGGGACACTGAAGCTTTCTTT

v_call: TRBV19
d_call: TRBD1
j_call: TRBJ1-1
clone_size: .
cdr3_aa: CASTHNRGKNTEAFF
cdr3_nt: TGTGCCAGTACACATAACAGGGGCAAGAACACTGAAGCTTTCTTT

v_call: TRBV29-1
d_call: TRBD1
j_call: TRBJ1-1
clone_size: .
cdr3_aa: CSVVLGQGTEAFF
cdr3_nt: TGCAGCGTTGTTTTGGGACAGGGAACTGAAGCTTTCTTT

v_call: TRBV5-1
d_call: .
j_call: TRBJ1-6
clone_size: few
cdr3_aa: CASSLSRGTMVNSPLHF
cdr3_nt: TGCGCCAGCAGCTTGTCGCGAGGGACAATGGTTAATTCACCCCTCCACTTT

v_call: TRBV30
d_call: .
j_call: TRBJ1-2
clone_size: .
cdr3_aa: CAWSSFRWQGLLTSYGYTF
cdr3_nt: TGTGCCTGGAGCTCATTTAGGTGGCAGGGTCTTCTTACGAGTTATGGCTACACCTTC

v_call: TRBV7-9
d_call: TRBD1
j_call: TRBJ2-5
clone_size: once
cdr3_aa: CASSFKTGADGTQYF
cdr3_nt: TGTGCCAGCAGCTTCAAGACAGGGGCGGACGGGACCCAGTACTTC

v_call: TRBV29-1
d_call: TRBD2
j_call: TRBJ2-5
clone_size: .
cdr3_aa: CSVTTSGEETQYF
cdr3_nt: TGCAGCGTCACGACTAGCGGGGAGGAGACCCAGTACTTC

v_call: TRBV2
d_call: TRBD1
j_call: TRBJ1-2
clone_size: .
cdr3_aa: CASFDRDGYTF
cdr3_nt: TGTGCCAGTTTTGACAGGGATGGCTACACCTTC

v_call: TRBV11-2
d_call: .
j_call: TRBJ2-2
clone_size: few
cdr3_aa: CASSLAIGGTGELFF
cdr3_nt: TGTGCCAGCAGCTTGGCTATAGGAGGAACCGGGGAGCTGTTTTTT

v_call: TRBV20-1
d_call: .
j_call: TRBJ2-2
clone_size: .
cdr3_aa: CSASRLGPGELFF
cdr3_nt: TGCAGTGCGAGTAGACTAGGTCCCGGGGAGCTGTTTTTT

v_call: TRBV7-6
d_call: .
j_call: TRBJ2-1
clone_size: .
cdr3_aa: CASRVLGGGGNNEQFF
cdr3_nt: TGTGCCAGCAGAGTATTAGGAGGGGGGGGCAACAATGAGCAGTTCTTC

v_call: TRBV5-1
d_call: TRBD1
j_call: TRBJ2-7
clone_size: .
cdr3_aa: CASSPGTGAYEQYF
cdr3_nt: TGCGCCAGCAGCCCCGGGACAGGCGCCTACGAGCAGTACTTC

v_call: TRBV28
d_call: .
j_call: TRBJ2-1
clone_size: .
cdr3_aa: CASSLGGEQFF
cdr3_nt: TGTGCCAGCAGTTTAGGCGGTGAGCAGTTCTTC

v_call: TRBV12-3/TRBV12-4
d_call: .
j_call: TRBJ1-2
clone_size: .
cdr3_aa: CASSRAPYGYTF
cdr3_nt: TGTGCCAGCAGCAGGGCCCCCTATGGCTACACCTTC

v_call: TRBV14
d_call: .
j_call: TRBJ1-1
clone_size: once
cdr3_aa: CASSQDMRVQAFF
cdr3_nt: TGTGCCAGCAGCCAAGATATGAGGGTCCAGGCTTTCTTT

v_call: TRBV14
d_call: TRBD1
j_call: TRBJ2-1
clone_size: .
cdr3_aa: CASSPTGTGNEQFF
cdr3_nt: TGTGCCAGCAGCCCTACCGGGACAGGGAATGAGCAGTTCTTC

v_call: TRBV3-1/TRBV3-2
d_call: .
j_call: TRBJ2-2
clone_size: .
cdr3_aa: CASQAVNTGELFF
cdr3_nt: TGTGCCAGCCAGGCAGTCAACACCGGGGAGCTGTTTTTT

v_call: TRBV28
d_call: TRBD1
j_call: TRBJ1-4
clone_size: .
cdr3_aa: CASRTGGLEKLFF
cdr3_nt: TGTGCCAGCAGGACAGGGGGCCTTGAAAAACTGTTTTTT

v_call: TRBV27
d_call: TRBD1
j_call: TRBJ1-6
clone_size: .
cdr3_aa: CASTSQKTGYNSPLHF
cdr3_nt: TGTGCCAGCACCTCCCAGAAGACAGGGTATAATTCACCCCTCCACTTT

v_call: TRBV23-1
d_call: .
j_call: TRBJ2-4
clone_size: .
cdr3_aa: CASSLSRTSKRNIQYF
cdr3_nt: TGCGCCAGCAGTCTTTCGCGCACCTCCAAGCGGAACATTCAGTACTTC

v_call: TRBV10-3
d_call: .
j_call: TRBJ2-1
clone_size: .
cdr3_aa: CAAKQGGYNEQFF
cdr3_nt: TGTGCCGCTAAACAGGGAGGGTACAATGAGCAGTTCTTC

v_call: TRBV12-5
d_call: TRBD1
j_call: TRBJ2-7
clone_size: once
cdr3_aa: CASGTRDRGRYEQYF
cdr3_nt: TGTGCTAGTGGAACCCGGGACAGGGGGCGCTACGAGCAGTACTTC

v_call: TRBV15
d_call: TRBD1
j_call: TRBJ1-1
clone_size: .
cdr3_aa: CATNRKTGSTEAFF
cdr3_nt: TGTGCCACCAACCGCAAGACAGGGAGCACTGAAGCTTTCTTT

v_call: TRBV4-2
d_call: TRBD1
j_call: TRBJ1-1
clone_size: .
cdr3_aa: CASGKTGEAFF
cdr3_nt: TGTGCCAGCGGAAAGACAGGGGAAGCTTTCTTT

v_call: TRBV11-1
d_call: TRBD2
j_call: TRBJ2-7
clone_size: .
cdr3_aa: CASSARLAGHLEQYF
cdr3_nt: TGTGCCAGCAGCGCCAGACTAGCGGGCCACCTCGAGCAGTACTTC

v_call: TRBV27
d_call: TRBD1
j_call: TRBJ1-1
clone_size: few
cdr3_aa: CASRRDRVNTEAFF
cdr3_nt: TGTGCCAGCAGAAGGGACAGAGTGAACACTGAAGCTTTCTTT

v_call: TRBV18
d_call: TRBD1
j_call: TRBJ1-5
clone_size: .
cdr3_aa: CASSPGTGGDQPQHF
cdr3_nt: TGTGCCAGCTCACCAGGGACAGGGGGGGATCAGCCCCAGCATTTT

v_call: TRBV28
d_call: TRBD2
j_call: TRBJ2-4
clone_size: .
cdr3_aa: CASRLSLAGGAKNIQYF
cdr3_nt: TGTGCCAGCAGGCTTTCTCTAGCGGGGGGTGCCAAAAACATTCAGTACTTC

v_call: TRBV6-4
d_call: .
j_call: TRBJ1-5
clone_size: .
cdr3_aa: CASSQFVGEPQHF
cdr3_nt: TGTGCCAGCAGTCAATTCGTAGGGGAGCCCCAGCATTTT

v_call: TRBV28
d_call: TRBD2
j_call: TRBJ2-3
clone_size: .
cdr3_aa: CAGSGLAGGYTQYF
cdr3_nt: TGTGCCGGCTCGGGGCTAGCGGGGGGTTATACGCAGTATTTT

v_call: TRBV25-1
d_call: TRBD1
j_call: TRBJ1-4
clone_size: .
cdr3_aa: CASSATGVVEKLFF
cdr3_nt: TGTGCCAGCAGTGCTACAGGGGTGGTTGAAAAACTGTTTTTT

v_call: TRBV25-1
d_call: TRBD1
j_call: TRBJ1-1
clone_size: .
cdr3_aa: CASRVTGGGNTEAFF
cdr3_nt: TGTGCCAGCAGGGTAACAGGGGGCGGAAACACTGAAGCTTTCTTT

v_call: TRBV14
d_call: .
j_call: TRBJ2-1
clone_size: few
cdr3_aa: CASSQEAGFFYNEQFF
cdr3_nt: TGTGCCAGCAGCCAAGAAGCAGGGTTCTTCTACAATGAGCAGTTCTTC

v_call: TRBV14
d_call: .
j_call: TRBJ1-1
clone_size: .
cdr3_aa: CASSQDLGPSEAFF
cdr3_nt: TGTGCCAGCAGCCAAGATCTAGGCCCGTCTGAAGCTTTCTTT

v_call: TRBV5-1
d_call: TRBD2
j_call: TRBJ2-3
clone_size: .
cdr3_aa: CASSEGLAGSTDTQYF
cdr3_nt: TGCGCCAGCAGCGAGGGACTAGCGGGGTCCACAGATACGCAGTATTTT

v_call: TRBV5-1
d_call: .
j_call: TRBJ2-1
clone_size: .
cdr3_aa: CASSLAAGADEQFF
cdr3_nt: TGCGCCAGCAGCTTGGCCGCGGGGGCGGATGAGCAGTTCTTC

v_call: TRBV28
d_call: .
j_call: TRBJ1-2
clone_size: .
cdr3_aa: CASSRDRFRGYTF
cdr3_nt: TGTGCCAGCAGTCGTGACAGGTTTCGTGGCTACACCTTC

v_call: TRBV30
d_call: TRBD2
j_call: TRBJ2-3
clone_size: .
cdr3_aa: CAWSVKLAGEDTQYF
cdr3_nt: TGTGCCTGGAGTGTAAAATTAGCGGGGGAAGATACGCAGTATTTT

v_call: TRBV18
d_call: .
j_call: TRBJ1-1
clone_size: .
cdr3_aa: CASSPSVMNTEAFF
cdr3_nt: TGTGCCAGCTCACCATCAGTTATGAACACTGAAGCTTTCTTT

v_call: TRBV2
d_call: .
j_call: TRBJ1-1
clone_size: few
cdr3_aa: CASSPQTGVEAFF
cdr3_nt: TGTGCCAGCAGTCCTCAGACAGGAGTTGAAGCTTTCTTT

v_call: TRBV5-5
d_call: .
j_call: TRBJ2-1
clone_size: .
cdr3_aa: CASSLPVSNEQFF
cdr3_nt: TGTGCCAGCAGCTTGCCTGTCAGCAATGAGCAGTTCTTC

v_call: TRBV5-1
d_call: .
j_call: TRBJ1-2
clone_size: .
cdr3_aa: CASSLGSAGYGYTF
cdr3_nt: TGCGCCAGCAGCTTGGGCTCGGCGGGCTATGGCTACACCTTC

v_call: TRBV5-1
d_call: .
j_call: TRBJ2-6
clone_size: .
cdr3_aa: CASSSPGQLRSGANVLTF
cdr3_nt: TGCGCCAGCAGCTCACCCGGTCAACTACGCTCTGGGGCCAACGTCCTGACTTTC

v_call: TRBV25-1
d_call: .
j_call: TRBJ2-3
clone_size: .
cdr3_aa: CASSAPRRGLIDTQYF
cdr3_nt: TGTGCCAGCAGCGCCCCTCGGAGGGGGCTAATAGATACGCAGTATTTT

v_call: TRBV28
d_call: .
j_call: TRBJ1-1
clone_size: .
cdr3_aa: CASSLGGGTEAFF
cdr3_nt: TGTGCCAGCAGTTTAGGGGGGGGGACTGAAGCTTTCTTT

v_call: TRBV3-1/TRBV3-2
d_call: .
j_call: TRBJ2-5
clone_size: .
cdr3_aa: CASSQVILIQETQYF
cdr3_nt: TGTGCCAGCAGCCAAGTAATACTAATTCAAGAGACCCAGTACTTC

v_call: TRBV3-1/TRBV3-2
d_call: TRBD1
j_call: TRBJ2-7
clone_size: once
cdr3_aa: CASSRRQGNEQYF
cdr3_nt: TGTGCCAGCAGCCGAAGACAGGGGAACGAGCAGTACTTC

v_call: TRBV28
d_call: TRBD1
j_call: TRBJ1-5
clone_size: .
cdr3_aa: CASYITGVGQPQHF
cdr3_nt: TGTGCCAGCTACATAACAGGGGTTGGTCAGCCCCAGCATTTT

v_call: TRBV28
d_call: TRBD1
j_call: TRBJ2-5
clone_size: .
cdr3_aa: CASSSPRDSQETQYF
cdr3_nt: TGTGCCAGCAGTTCACCGAGGGACAGCCAAGAGACCCAGTACTTC

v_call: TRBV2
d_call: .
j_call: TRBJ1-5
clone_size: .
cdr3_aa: CASSEATGIQPQHF
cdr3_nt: TGTGCCAGCAGTGAGGCCACAGGGATTCAGCCCCAGCATTTT

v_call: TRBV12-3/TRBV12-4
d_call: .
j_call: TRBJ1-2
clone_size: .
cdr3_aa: CASSPSSSYGYTF
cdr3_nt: TGTGCCAGCAGCCCCTCATCCAGTTATGGCTACACCTTC